Listed below are T cell receptor beta chains from one sample, sequenced in a study of cytomegalovirus exposure and HLA in healthy donors. Only in-frame clones appear in the TCRdb table, and some are missing; sequencing was by immunoSEQ multiplex PCR. The table includes a few hundred thousand clones, over 60% detected once. Sequences were obtained from PBMCs. All receptors derive from a man younger than 35 in good health and CMV-seronegative. Both conserved end residues are part of each CDR3. The D gene is left open where the match is weak. Expanded clones get a size class; other rows say once, few or many, or leave the size out.

j_call d_call v_call clone_size cdr3_nt cdr3_aa
TRBJ2-5 TRBD2 TRBV9 . TGTGCCAGCAGCGTCGGGACTAGCGGGGAAGAGACCCAGTACTTC CASSVGTSGEETQYF
TRBJ2-3 TRBD2 TRBV5-1 . TGCGCCAGTGGAATAGCGGGGGGGCTGGATACGCAGTATTTT CASGIAGGLDTQYF
TRBJ2-5 . TRBV19 . TGTGCCAGCGCCCCGACCGGGTCAGAGACCCAGTACTTC CASAPTGSETQYF
TRBJ1-2 TRBD1 TRBV7-6 . TGTGCCAGCAGCTTAGAGCCCGGACAGGGAGGAGGTGGCTACACCTTC CASSLEPGQGGGGYTF
TRBJ1-4 TRBD1 TRBV5-1 . TGCGCCAGCAGCCAAACACAGGGGGCGGTTGAAAAACTGTTTTTT CASSQTQGAVEKLFF
TRBJ2-5 TRBD2 TRBV7-9 few TGTGCCAGCAGGATCGGGGGGTACCAAGAGACCCAGTACTTC CASRIGGYQETQYF
TRBJ2-7 . TRBV29-1 . TGCAGCGTTGCCAGTAGCACCTACGAGCAGTACTTC CSVASSTYEQYF
TRBJ1-1 TRBD1 TRBV6-5 . TGTGCCAGCAGTTCCAGGGGGCAGGTTTACACTGAAGCTTTCTTT CASSSRGQVYTEAFF
TRBJ1-1 TRBD1 TRBV29-1 once TGCAGCGCCAGCAAGGACAGGGAGGTAGCTTTCTTT CSASKDREVAFF
TRBJ2-3 TRBD2 TRBV29-1 . TGCAGCGGACGTGGTAGCGGGACGGGAGATACGCAGTATTTT CSGRGSGTGDTQYF
TRBJ1-2 . TRBV28 . TGTGCCAGCAGTTCTACAGTCATTCAGAGCTACACCTTC CASSSTVIQSYTF
TRBJ2-1 . TRBV27 . TGTGCCAGCAGTCGGGTCTACAATGAGCAGTTCTTC CASSRVYNEQFF
TRBJ1-2 . TRBV6-1 . TGTGCCAGCCGCAGAGGGGGACCGGACGGCTACACCTTC CASRRGGPDGYTF
TRBJ1-1 TRBD1 TRBV6-5 . TGTGCCAGCATACTCGGACAGGGAGACACTGAAGCTTTCTTT CASILGQGDTEAFF
TRBJ1-4 . TRBV4-1 once TGCGCCAGCAGCCAAGAGGGGGGAGGCGAAAATGAAAAACTGTTTTTT CASSQEGGGENEKLFF
TRBJ2-7 . TRBV27 . TGTGCCAGCAGTCCAAATAGCTACGAGCAGTACTTC CASSPNSYEQYF
TRBJ1-1 . TRBV7-6 . TGTGCCAGCAGCTCAGAAGGACAGGAAGCTTTCTTT CASSSEGQEAFF
TRBJ2-7 . TRBV28 . TGTGCCAGCAGCCCCACAGGAGCCTACGAGCAGTACTTC CASSPTGAYEQYF
TRBJ2-2 . TRBV29-1 . TGCAGCGTTGGATGGTCCGCCGGGTCCGGGGAGCTGTTTTTT CSVGWSAGSGELFF
TRBJ1-5 . TRBV6-5 once TGTGCCAGCAGTACAGGGTCGGGCAATCAGCCCCAGCATTTT CASSTGSGNQPQHF
TRBJ2-2 TRBD1 TRBV19 . TGTGCCAGTTCCCGGACAGGGGACACCGGGGAGCTGTTTTTT CASSRTGDTGELFF
TRBJ1-5 . TRBV9 . TGTGCCAGCGCCCCCTGGCTGGCCCAGCATTTT CASAPWLAQHF
TRBJ2-1 TRBD2 TRBV4-3 . TGCGCCAGCAGCCAAGAATGGCGGACTAGCGGGAGCTACAATGAGCAGTTCTTC CASSQEWRTSGSYNEQFF
TRBJ2-1 TRBD1 TRBV30 . TGTGCCTGGACCTCGGGGACAGCAGACAATGAGCAGTTCTTC CAWTSGTADNEQFF
TRBJ2-6 TRBD1 TRBV27 . TGTGCCAGCAGTTGGACAGGGACGGGGGCCAACGTCCTGACTTTC CASSWTGTGANVLTF
TRBJ2-3 . TRBV9 . TGTGCCAGCAGCGTATTTTTTCAGGGGGGAACAGATACGCAGTATTTT CASSVFFQGGTDTQYF
TRBJ1-3 TRBD1 TRBV6-1 . TGTGCCAGCAGTGAGGACAGGGTATTATACACCATATATTTT CASSEDRVLYTIYF